The 26 T cell receptor beta chains reported below all come from one sample, sequenced in a study of shared clonotypes between healthy human individuals. Sequencing was performed with immunoSEQ multiplex PCR; in TCRdb, only in-frame clones are kept and a portion is missing. Here the sample spans 2.5 million or so clones, roughly 92% being singletons. Sequences were obtained from naive CD4+ T cells sorted from blood. This sample's subset: CD45RA+ positively selected. Receptors originate from a man aged 18-30 years in good health.

The genes are TRBV7-2 and TRBJ2-1; 8 bases map to TRBD2. V trimming: 7 bases; J trimming: 2 bases; junction bases outside the gene matches: 4. This CDR3 comprises 14 residues. Germline V gene lookup returns CDR1 SGHTA and CDR2 FQGNSA. In nucleotides, the CDR3 is TGTGCCAGCACCCTTAGCGGGGCCTACAATGAGCAGTTCTTC. Encoded protein: CASTLSGAYNEQFF. Based on the CDR3 plus reference TRBV7-2 and TRBJ2-1, the full variable domain is GAGVSQSPSNKVTEKGKDVELRCDPISGHTALYWYRQSLGQGLEFLIYFQGNSAPDKSGLPSDRFSAERTGGSVSTLTIQRTQQEDSAVYLCASTLSGAYNEQFFGPGTRLTVL.

CDR3 nucleotides: TGTGCCAGCTCAGCTTCGGGACAGGGTGCCGGGGAGCTGTTTTTT. It encodes CASSASGQGAGELFF. J is TRBJ2-2 and V is TRBV18; 9 nucleotides match TRBD1. The germline gives CDR1 KGHSH, CDR2 LQKENI. Trimming at V came to 5 bases and at J to 6 bases, leaving 7 bases not matched to a gene. CDR3 length: 15 amino acids.

J is TRBJ1-6 and V is TRBV10-1; D gene uncertain. Trimming pared 2 bases from V and 7 bases from J, leaving 12 bases between. This CDR3 is built from 15 residues. CDR1 WNHNN and CDR2 SYGVQD come from the germline V gene (reference sequence). CDR3 residues: CASSENSPSNSPLHF. The CDR3 DNA is TGCGCCAGCAGTGAGAACAGCCCCAGCAATTCACCCCTCCACTTT.

This chain uses TRBV30 with TRBJ2-5; possibly TRBD1 for D (6 bases). With the DNA end fitting TRBJ2-7 better, the J assignment may be wrong. The germline V gene has CDR1 GTSNPN and CDR2 SVGIG (reference sequence). The CDR3 contains 14 residues. CDR3 protein: CAWAPRTESYEQYF. For the CDR3, the DNA is TGTGCCTGGGCCCCCCGGACAGAATCCTACGAGCAGTACTTC.

V is TRBV23-1 and J is TRBJ2-7; TRBD1 matches at 7 bases. TRBV23-1 is flagged as an ORF with uncertain function. The CDR3 sequence is 14 residues long. V shed 9 bases, J shed 5 bases, and the junction held 13 bases outside the gene matches. The CDR3 DNA sequence: TGCGCCAGGACTTTAGACAGGGCGTGGAACGAGCAGTACTTC. Amino acids: CARTLDRAWNEQYF.

The CDR3 spells CASSEGTGGGNEQFF. The CDR3 bases are TGTGCCAGCAGTGAAGGAACTGGGGGCGGGAATGAGCAGTTCTTC. V gene TRBV6-1 combines with J gene TRBJ2-1, with D possibly TRBD1 on 6 matching bases. Trimming stripped 1 base from V and 7 bases from J, with 14 bases between. The CDR3 runs to 15 residues. From germline, CDR1 is MNHNS and CDR2 SASEGT.

V is TRBV29-1 and J is TRBJ1-2; D is unresolved. Germline CDR1 and CDR2: SQVTM and ANQGSEA. V lost 4 bases and J 10 bases, leaving 25 bases between the germline ends. This CDR3 is built from 15 residues. The CDR3 reads CSVAQKPKAQVVYTF. The CDR3 DNA follows: TGCAGCGTTGCCCAAAAACCGAAGGCGCAGGTCGTCTACACCTTC.

V gene TRBV20-1 combines with J gene TRBJ1-2; no definite D call. The length of the CDR3 is 10 residues. V gave up 4 bases and J gave up 8 bases, with 8 bases separating them. Germline-derived CDR1 and CDR2 are DFQATT and SNEGSKA (reference sequence). The CDR3 reads CSATHSGYTF. CDR3 coding DNA: TGCAGTGCTACCCATTCCGGCTACACCTTC.

The V call is TRBV27, the J call TRBJ2-2; 8 positions agree with TRBD1. Per the germline V gene, CDR1 is MNHEY and CDR2 is SMNVEV (reference sequence). CDR3 length: 12 residues. Unmatched junction bases numbered 0, after V lost 9 bases and J lost 3 bases. Here the CDR3 reads CARTGDTGELFF. The CDR3 bases are TGTGCCAGGACAGGGGACACCGGGGAGCTGTTTTTT.

The rearrangement joins TRBV5-1 to TRBJ2-7; TRBD1 matches at 10 bases. CDR3 length: 14 residues. The V and J ends lost 4 bases and 5 bases, in that order; junction bases with no gene match: 6. CDR1 is SGHRS, CDR2 YFSETQ, per germline. This chain's CDR3 is CASSTSGTGDEQYF. In nucleotides, the CDR3 is TGCGCCAGCAGCACTTCCGGGACAGGGGACGAGCAGTACTTC.

In regard to this clone: The same CDR3 also results from other DNA sequences found in this sample. The V call is TRBV30, the J call TRBJ2-7; TRBD2 matches 8 bases. The CDR3 contains 12 residues. V shed 3 bases, J shed 5 bases, and the junction held 3 bases outside the gene matches. Per germline, CDR1 GTSNPN and CDR2 SVGIG (reference sequence). CDR3 region: CAWSGGAHEQYF. CDR3 nucleotides: TGTGCCTGGAGCGGGGGGGCCCACGAGCAGTACTTC.

The J gene is TRBJ2-2, the V gene TRBV9, with D possibly called TRBD1 or TRBD2 (5 bases each). This CDR3 has 15 amino acids. Germline V gives CDR1 SGDLS, CDR2 YYNGEE. V was shortened by 4 bases and J by 1 base, with 11 bases between the two germline ends. CDR3 bases: TGTGCCAGCAGCCCCGGGACCCAGAACACCGGGGAGCTGTTTTTT. Translated: CASSPGTQNTGELFF. Combining the CDR3 with reference TRBV9 and TRBJ2-2 gives the whole variable domain DSGVTQTPKHLITATGQRVTLRCSPRSGDLSVYWYQQSLDQGLQFLIQYYNGEERAKGNILERFSAQQFPDLHSELNLSSLELGDSALYFCASSPGTQNTGELFFGEGSRLTVL.

This clone was seen once. DNA of the CDR3: TGTGCCAGCCGCGACAGCTCTGGGGCCAACGTCCTGACTTTC. This sequence encodes CASRDSSGANVLTF. The chain is built from TRBV6-4 and TRBJ2-6, with D tentatively TRBD1 (5 bases). Per germline, CDR1 MRHNA and CDR2 SNTAGT. The CDR3 loop spans 14 amino acids. V was cut by 8 bases and J by 0 bases, with 8 bases left in between.

The chain is built from TRBV7-8 and TRBJ2-1; the D gene could be TRBD1 or TRBD2 (6 bases each). Looked up from germline, CDR1 is SGHVS and CDR2 is FQNEAQ. The CDR3 covers 15 residues. The V gene lost 8 bases and the J gene lost 4 bases, with 18 bases spanning the gap. This chain's CDR3 is CASRRRGEPYNEQFF. The DNA for the CDR3 is TGTGCCAGCCGACGGAGGGGGGAGCCTTACAATGAGCAGTTCTTC.

Notes on this clone: The sample has other DNA sequences that encode this CDR3 too. This chain connects TRBV18 to TRBJ2-3; D is undetermined. Germline-derived CDR1 and CDR2 are KGHSH and LQKENI. The CDR3 is 12 residues long. V lost 2 bases, J lost 4 bases, and 4 bases lay in between. For the CDR3, the DNA is TGTGCCAGCTCACCAAAGGCAGATACGCAGTATTTT. Amino acid sequence: CASSPKADTQYF.

The gene calls are TRBV6-5 and TRBJ1-1, with D possibly being TRBD1 (6 bases). From germline, CDR1 is MNHEY and CDR2 SVGAGI. Trimming removed 0 bases at V and 5 bases at J, with 16 bases between. The CDR3 is made up of 16 amino acids. The CDR3 DNA reads as TGTGCCAGCAGTTACTCGGGGGGGCTCGCTTTGACTGAAGCTTTCTTT. Amino acid sequence: CASSYSGGLALTEAFF.

The V call is TRBV5-1, the J call TRBJ1-1; D perhaps matches TRBD1 (6 bases). Germline loops: CDR1 SGHRS, CDR2 YFSETQ. V was trimmed by 0 bases and J by 7 bases, leaving 16 bases between them. The CDR3 is made up of 15 amino acids. CDR3 DNA sequence: TGCGCCAGCAGCTTGGCAGGGGTCGAAGTGGGTGAAGCTTTCTTT. Translating gives CASSLAGVEVGEAFF. The variable domain in full, completed from reference TRBV5-1 and TRBJ1-1, reads KAGVTQTPRYLIKTRGQQVTLSCSPISGHRSVSWYQQTPGQGLQFLFEYFSETQRNKGNFPGRFSGRQFSNSRSEMNVSTLELGDSALYLCASSLAGVEVGEAFFGQGTRLTVV.

The CDR3 reads CASSRVDVNTGELFF. The CDR3 DNA reads as TGTGCCAGCAGTCGCGTCGACGTGAACACCGGGGAGCTGTTTTTT. The V and J genes are TRBV28 and TRBJ2-2; D unclear. This CDR3 comprises 15 residues. V gave up 5 bases and J gave up 1 base, with 11 bases separating them. Germline CDR1 is MDHEN and CDR2 is SYDVKM.

This chain links TRBV19 with TRBJ2-3; no definite D call. Trimming shortened V by 5 bases and J by 4 bases, and 7 bases separated the two germline ends. The CDR3 has 12 amino acids. CDR1 and CDR2 (germline): LNHDA, SQIVND (reference sequence). The CDR3 region is CASSPRADTQYF. CDR3 nucleotides: TGTGCCAGTAGTCCCCGTGCAGATACGCAGTATTTT.

This clone has just one count. The CDR3 DNA is TGTGCCAGCTCAGCCCTAGCCAGCACAGATACGCAGTATTTT. Translated: CASSALASTDTQYF. The chain joins TRBV18 to TRBJ2-3, with D perhaps TRBD2 (5 bases). The V and J ends lost 5 bases and 0 bases respectively, with 9 bases between them. CDR3 length: 14 residues. Per the germline V gene, CDR1 is KGHSH and CDR2 is LQKENI.

The chain employs TRBV30 and TRBJ2-3; tentative D call: TRBD2 (6 bases). Trimming removed 3 bases at V and 4 bases at J, with 14 bases between. CDR3 length: 14 residues. Germline V gene data show CDR1 as GTSNPN and CDR2 as SVGIG (reference sequence). The DNA for the CDR3 is TGTGCCTGGAGCCCGGGAGCCCCCCCAGATACGCAGTATTTT. Protein product: CAWSPGAPPDTQYF.

The chain uses TRBV27 and TRBJ1-5, with D unclear. The CDR3 spans 14 residues. V was trimmed by 0 bases and J by 7 bases, leaving 10 bases between them. Germline values: CDR1 MNHEY, CDR2 SMNVEV (reference sequence). The CDR3 is CASSLSLSGQPQHF. CDR3 nucleotide sequence: TGTGCCAGCAGTTTATCCCTTTCCGGGCAGCCCCAGCATTTT.

The CDR3 DNA reads TGTGCCTGGACCACGGGACAGGGGGTGACAGATACGCAGTATTTT. Its translation is CAWTTGQGVTDTQYF. The chain employs TRBV30 and TRBJ2-3, with 11 bases that match TRBD1. Per germline, CDR1 GTSNPN and CDR2 SVGIG (reference sequence). The CDR3 is made up of 15 amino acids. V lost 4 bases, J lost 3 bases, and 6 bases stayed unmatched.

The chain carries TRBV4-2 and TRBJ2-7; 7 bases fit TRBD1. V lost 0 bases, J lost 2 bases, and 4 bases stayed unmatched. The CDR3 extends over 15 amino acids. Germline CDR1 and CDR2: LGHNA and YNFKEQ. The CDR3 region is CASSQETGVTYEQYF. CDR3 DNA sequence: TGTGCCAGCAGCCAAGAAACAGGGGTGACCTACGAGCAGTACTTC.

V is TRBV29-1 and J is TRBJ2-3; no definite D call. The CDR3 runs 17 residues. CDR1 SQVTM and CDR2 ANQGSEA come from the germline V gene. The V gene lost 4 bases and the J gene lost 3 bases, with 23 bases spanning the gap. The CDR3 DNA follows: TGCAGCGTTGGATCCATGTACCGAGCCAAAGGGACAGATACGCAGTATTTT. This codes for CSVGSMYRAKGTDTQYF.

The J gene is TRBJ2-7, the V gene TRBV28, with D perhaps matching TRBD2 (6 bases). Germline V gene lookup returns CDR1 MDHEN and CDR2 SYDVKM. The V end was cut by 4 bases, the J end by 1 base, with 14 bases between. The CDR3 has 15 amino acids. CDR3 region: CASSSPEGKSYEQYF. The CDR3, as DNA: TGTGCCAGCAGTTCCCCGGAGGGGAAGTCCTACGAGCAGTACTTC.